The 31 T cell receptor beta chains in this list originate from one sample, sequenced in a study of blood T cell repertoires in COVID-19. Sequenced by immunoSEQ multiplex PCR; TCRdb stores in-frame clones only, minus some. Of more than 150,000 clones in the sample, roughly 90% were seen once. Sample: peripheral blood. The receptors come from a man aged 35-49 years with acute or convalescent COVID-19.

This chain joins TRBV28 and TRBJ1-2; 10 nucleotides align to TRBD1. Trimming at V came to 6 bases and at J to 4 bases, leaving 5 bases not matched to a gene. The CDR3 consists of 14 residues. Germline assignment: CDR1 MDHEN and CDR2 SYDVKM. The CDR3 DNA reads TGTGCCAGCAGCAGGGGACAGGGGCGCTATGGCTACACCTTC. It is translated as CASSRGQGRYGYTF.

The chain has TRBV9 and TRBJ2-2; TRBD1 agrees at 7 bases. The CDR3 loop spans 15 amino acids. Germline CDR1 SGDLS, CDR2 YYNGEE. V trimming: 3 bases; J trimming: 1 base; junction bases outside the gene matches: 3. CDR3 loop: CASSATGRNTGELFF. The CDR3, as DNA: TGTGCCAGCAGCGCGACAGGGCGGAACACCGGGGAGCTGTTTTTT.

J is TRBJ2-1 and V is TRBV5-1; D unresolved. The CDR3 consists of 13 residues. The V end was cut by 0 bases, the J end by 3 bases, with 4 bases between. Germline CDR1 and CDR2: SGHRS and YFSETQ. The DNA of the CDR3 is TGCGCCAGCAGCTTGGCCAGCTACAATGAGCAGTTCTTC. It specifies CASSLASYNEQFF.

The CDR3 DNA is TGTGCCAGCAGCAAAGAAAAGCGAGAATTTACTAACTATGGCTACACCTTC. As protein: CASSKEKREFTNYGYTF. The chain is built from TRBV21-1 and TRBJ1-2. TRBV21-1 is described as a pseudogene. This CDR3 is built from 17 residues.

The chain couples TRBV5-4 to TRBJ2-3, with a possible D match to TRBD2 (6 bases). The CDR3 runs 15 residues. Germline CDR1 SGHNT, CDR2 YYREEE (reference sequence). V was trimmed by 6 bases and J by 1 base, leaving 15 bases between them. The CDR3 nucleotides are TGTGCCAGCAACCACCAGCGGGTACGCACAGATACGCAGTATTTT. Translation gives CASNHQRVRTDTQYF.

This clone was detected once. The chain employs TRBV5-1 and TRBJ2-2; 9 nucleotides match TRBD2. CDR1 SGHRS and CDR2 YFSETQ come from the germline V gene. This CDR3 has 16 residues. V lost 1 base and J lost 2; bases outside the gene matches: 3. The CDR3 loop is CASSLQRGANTGELFF. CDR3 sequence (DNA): TGCGCCAGCAGCTTGCAGCGGGGGGCCAACACCGGGGAGCTGTTTTTT.

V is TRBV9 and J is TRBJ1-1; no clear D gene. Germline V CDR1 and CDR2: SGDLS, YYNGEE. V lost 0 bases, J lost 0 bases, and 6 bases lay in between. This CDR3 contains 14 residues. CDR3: CASSVDRMNTEAFF. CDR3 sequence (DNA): TGTGCCAGCAGCGTAGACAGAATGAACACTGAAGCTTTCTTT.

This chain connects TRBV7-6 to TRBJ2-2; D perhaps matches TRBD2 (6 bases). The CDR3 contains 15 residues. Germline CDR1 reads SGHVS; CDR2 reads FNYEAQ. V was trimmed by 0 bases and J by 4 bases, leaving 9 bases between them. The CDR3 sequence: CASSLAGGGTGELFF. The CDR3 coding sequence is TGTGCCAGCAGCTTAGCGGGGGGAGGCACCGGGGAGCTGTTTTTT.

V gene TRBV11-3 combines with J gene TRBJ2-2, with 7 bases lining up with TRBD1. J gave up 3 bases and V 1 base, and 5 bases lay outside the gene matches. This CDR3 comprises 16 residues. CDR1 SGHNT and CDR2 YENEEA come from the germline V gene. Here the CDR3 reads CASSLGGTVYTGELFF. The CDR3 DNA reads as TGTGCCAGCAGCTTAGGTGGGACAGTTTACACCGGGGAGCTGTTTTTT.

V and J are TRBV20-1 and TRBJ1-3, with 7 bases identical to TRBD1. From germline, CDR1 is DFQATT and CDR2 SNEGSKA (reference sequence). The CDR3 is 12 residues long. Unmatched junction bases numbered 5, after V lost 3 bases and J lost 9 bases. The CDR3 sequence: CSASYRGGTIYF. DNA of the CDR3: TGCAGTGCTAGTTACAGGGGAGGCACCATATATTTT.

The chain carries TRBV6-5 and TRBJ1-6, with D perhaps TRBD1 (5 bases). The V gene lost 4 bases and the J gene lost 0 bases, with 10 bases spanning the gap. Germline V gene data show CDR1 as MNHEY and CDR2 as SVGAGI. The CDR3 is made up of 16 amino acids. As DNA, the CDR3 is TGTGCCAGCAGTTCGGACACGAGCTCCTATAATTCACCCCTCCACTTT. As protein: CASSSDTSSYNSPLHF.

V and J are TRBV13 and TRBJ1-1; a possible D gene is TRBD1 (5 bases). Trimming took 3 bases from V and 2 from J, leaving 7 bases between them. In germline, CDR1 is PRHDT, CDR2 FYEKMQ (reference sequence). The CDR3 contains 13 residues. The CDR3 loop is CASSFQGNTEAFF. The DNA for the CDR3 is TGTGCCAGCAGCTTTCAGGGAAACACTGAAGCTTTCTTT.

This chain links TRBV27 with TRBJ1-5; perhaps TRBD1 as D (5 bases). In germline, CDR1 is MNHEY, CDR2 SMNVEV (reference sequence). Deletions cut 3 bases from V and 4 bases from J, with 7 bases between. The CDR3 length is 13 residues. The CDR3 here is CASSFGQNQPQHF. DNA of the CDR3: TGTGCCAGCAGTTTTGGACAAAATCAGCCCCAGCATTTT.

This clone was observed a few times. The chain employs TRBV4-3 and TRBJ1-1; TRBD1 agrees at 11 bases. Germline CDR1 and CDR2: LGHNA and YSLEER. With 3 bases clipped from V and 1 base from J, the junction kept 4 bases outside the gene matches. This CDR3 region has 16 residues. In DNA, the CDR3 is TGCGCCAGCAGCCATTTTGGACAGGGGGCGAACACTGAAGCTTTCTTT. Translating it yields CASSHFGQGANTEAFF.

Written as DNA, the CDR3 is TGTGCCAGCTCCCGACAGGATACCTACGAGCAGTACTTC. Amino acids: CASSRQDTYEQYF. The chain carries TRBV19 and TRBJ2-7, with D possibly being TRBD1 (6 bases). Trimming pared 9 bases from V and 2 bases from J, leaving 14 bases between. This CDR3 comprises 13 residues. Germline V CDR1 and CDR2: LNHDA, SQIVND (reference sequence).

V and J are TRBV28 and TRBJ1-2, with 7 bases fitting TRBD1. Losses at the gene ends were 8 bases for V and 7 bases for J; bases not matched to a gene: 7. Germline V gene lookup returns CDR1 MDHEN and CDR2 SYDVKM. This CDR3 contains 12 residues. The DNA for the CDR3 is TGTGCCAGCCAAACAGGGGCGGGTGGCTACACCTTC. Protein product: CASQTGAGGYTF.

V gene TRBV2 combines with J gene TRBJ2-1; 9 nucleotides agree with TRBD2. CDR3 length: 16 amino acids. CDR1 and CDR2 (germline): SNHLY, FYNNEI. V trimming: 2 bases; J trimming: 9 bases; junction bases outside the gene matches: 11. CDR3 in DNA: TGTGCCAGCAGTGAAAGGGGACTAGCTATCTTTGGTGAGCAGTTCTTC. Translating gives CASSERGLAIFGEQFF.

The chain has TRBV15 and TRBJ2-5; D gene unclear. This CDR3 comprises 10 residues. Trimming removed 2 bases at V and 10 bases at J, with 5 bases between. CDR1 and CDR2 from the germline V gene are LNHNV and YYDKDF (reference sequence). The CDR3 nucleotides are TGTGCCACCAGCAGACCGGGCCAGTACTTC. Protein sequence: CATSRPGQYF.

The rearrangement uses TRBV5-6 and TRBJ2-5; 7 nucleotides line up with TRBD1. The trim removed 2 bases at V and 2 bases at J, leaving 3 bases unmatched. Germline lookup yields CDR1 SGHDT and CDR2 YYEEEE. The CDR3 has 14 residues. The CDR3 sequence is CASSFTTGQETQYF. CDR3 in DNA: TGTGCCAGCAGCTTTACGACAGGGCAAGAGACCCAGTACTTC.

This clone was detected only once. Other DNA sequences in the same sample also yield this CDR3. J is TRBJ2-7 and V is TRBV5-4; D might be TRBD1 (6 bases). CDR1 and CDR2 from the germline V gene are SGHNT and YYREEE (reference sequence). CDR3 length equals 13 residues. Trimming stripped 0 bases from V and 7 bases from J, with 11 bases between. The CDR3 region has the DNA TGTGCCAGCAGCTTGGACAGGGTTGGAGAGCAGTACTTC. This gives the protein CASSLDRVGEQYF.

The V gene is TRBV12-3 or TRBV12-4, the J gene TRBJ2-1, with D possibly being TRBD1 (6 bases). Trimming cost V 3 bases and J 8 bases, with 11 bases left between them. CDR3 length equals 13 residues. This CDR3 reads CASSFDQGHEQFF. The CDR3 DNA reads TGTGCCAGCAGTTTCGACCAGGGGCATGAGCAGTTCTTC.

CDR3 sequence: CASSEVQGQAVSPLHF. The CDR3 DNA sequence: TGTGCCAGCAGTGAAGTACAGGGGCAGGCGGTCTCACCCCTCCACTTT. The gene calls are TRBV6-1 and TRBJ1-6, with 7 bases identical to TRBD1. V lost 1 base, J lost 10 bases, and 10 bases stayed unmatched. The germline V gene encodes CDR1 MNHNS and CDR2 SASEGT. The CDR3 is 16 residues long.

CDR3 coding DNA: TGTGCCAGCAGCTTATCAGGGGCAGGGTACACTGAAGCTTTCTTT. Residues: CASSLSGAGYTEAFF. This rearrangement joins TRBV7-3 to TRBJ1-1; weak D call: TRBD1 (6 bases). Germline V CDR1 and CDR2: SGHTA, FQGTGA. The CDR3 contains 15 residues. Trimming took off 2 bases at V and 3 bases at J, with 13 bases between the two ends.

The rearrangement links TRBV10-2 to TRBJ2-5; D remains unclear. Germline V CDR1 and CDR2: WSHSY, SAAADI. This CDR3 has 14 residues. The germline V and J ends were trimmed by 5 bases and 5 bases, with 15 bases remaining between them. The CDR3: CASSSTTGGETQYF. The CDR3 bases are TGCGCCAGCAGTTCTACGACGGGTGGGGAGACCCAGTACTTC.

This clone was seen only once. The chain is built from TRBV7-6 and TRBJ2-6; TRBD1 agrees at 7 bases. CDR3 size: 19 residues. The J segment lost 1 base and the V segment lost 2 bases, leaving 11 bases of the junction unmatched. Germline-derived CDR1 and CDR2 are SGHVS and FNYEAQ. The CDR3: CASSLPRQGGLSGANVLTF. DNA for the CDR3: TGTGCCAGCAGCTTACCGCGACAGGGTGGATTGTCTGGGGCCAACGTCCTGACTTTC.

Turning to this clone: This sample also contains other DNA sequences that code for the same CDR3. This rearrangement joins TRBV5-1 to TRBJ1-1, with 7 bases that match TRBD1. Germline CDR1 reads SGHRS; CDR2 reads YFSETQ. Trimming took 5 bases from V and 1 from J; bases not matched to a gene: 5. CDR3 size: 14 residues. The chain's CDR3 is CASSRGQSNTEAFF. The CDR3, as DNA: TGCGCCAGCAGTCGGGGACAGTCGAACACTGAAGCTTTCTTT.

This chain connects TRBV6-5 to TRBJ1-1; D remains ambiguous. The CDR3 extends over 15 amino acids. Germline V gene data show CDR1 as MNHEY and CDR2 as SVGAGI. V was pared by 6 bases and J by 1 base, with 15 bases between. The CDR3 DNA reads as TGTGCCAGCAGCTCGAAAACCCCAGAGAACACTGAAGCTTTCTTT. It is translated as CASSSKTPENTEAFF.

The CDR3 region is CASSQEREGSGYTF. For the CDR3, the DNA is TGCGCCAGCAGCCAAGAAAGGGAGGGGTCTGGCTACACCTTC. V gene TRBV4-3 combines with J gene TRBJ1-2, with D tentatively TRBD1 (5 bases). This CDR3 spans 14 amino acids. CDR1 is LGHNA, CDR2 YSLEER, per germline. V lost 0 bases, J lost 7 bases, and 12 bases lay in between.

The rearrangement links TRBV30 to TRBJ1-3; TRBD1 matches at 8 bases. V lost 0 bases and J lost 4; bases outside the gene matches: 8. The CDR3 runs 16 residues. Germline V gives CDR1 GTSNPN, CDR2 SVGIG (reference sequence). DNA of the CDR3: TGTGCCTGGAGTGTACGGGCCAGGGGGCAGGGAAACACCATATATTTT. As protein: CAWSVRARGQGNTIYF.

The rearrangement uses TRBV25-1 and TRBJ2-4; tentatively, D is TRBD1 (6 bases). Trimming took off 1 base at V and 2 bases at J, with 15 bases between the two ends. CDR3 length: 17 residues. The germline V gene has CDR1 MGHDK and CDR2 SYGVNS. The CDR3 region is CASSESVVGGTKNIQYF. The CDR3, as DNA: TGTGCCAGCAGTGAATCGGTTGTAGGGGGAACCAAAAACATTCAGTACTTC.

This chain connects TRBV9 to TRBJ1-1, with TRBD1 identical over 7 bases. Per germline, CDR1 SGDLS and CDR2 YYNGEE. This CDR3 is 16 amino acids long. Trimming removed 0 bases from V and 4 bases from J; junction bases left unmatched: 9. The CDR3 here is CASSVGSDRKTTEAFF. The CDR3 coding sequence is TGTGCCAGCAGCGTAGGTTCGGACAGGAAGACCACTGAAGCTTTCTTT.